What follows is one T cell receptor beta chain and its context. Its antigen is still unknown. No quality values exist for individual bases; no much larger clone is one base distant. Whole blood was collected in K2EDTA tubes by collaborating institutions according to the institutions' own protocols. Collaborator samples were shipped for TCRbeta analysis as frozen whole blood, isolated PBMCs, or DNA extracted from either sample type. The data originate from a study of blood T cell repertoires in COVID-19 (TCRdb year 2020). With regard to the full study: Samples from collaborators originated in the United States, Italy and Spain and spanned both the acute and convalescent phases of COVID-19. Sample metadata almost always included a de-identified subject ID, COVID-19 status, age in years and sex. Where available, HLA class I and class II types were obtained from metadata supplied by the sample provider rather than from assay-based typing. The repertoires were released in a freely available public database meant as a resource for research on the immune response to SARS-CoV-2. Samples came from the ongoing ImmuneRACE study (first 160 participants) plus 1,254 subjects from 6 global collaborators. Deeply sampled blood TCRbeta repertoires from subjects exposed to, actively infected with, or recovered from COVID-19 were included in the dataset. The prospective study material was composed of cDNA or gDNA derived from T cells, B-cell-depleted T cells, or PBMCs. The investigation overall reported the following: Clinical and demographic metadata were provided uncurated, with the amount varying by source and participant.

TCRbeta CDR3 regions were amplified from genomic DNA by means of the immunoSEQ Assay, a bias-controlled multiplex PCR. For the original study's pipeline: Nucleated cell counts per sample were estimated from amplification of reference gene primers within the assay. Sequence reads were collapsed and filtered to measure the absolute abundance of every unique TCRbeta CDR3 rearrangement. For each sample, productive Simpson clonality was calculated as the square root of Simpson's diversity index over productive rearrangements. The table was pulled from immuneACCESS by TCRdb, which kept in-frame rearrangements only. Such tables lose some clones; where checked, under half of the loss comes from unresolved V genes, and the rest has no known cause. Clonal size and the V and J genes are those of that table, whereas D and trimming came from the DNA. The sample includes approximately 49,000 clones, with 84% observed a single time. Of the sample, roughly 1.5% is held by the ten largest clones.

Sequences were obtained from peripheral blood. The TCR originated in a man aged 50 to 60 with acute or convalescent COVID-19.

The CDR3 reads as follows: CASSPVQDYGYTF. The nucleotide sequence is TGTGCCAGCTCACCGGTACAGGACTATGGCTACACCTTC. Recombination linked TRBV18 to TRBJ1-2; a weak D assignment points to TRBD1 (5 bases agree). The CDR3 goes from the cysteine to the phenylalanine over 13 residues. The kept DNA is CDR3 alone, 39 bases in frame from the first base. V is pared back by 3 bases and J by 3 bases, with 8 bases lying between the germline termini. The germline V gene supplies CDR1 KGHSH and CDR2 LQKENI.